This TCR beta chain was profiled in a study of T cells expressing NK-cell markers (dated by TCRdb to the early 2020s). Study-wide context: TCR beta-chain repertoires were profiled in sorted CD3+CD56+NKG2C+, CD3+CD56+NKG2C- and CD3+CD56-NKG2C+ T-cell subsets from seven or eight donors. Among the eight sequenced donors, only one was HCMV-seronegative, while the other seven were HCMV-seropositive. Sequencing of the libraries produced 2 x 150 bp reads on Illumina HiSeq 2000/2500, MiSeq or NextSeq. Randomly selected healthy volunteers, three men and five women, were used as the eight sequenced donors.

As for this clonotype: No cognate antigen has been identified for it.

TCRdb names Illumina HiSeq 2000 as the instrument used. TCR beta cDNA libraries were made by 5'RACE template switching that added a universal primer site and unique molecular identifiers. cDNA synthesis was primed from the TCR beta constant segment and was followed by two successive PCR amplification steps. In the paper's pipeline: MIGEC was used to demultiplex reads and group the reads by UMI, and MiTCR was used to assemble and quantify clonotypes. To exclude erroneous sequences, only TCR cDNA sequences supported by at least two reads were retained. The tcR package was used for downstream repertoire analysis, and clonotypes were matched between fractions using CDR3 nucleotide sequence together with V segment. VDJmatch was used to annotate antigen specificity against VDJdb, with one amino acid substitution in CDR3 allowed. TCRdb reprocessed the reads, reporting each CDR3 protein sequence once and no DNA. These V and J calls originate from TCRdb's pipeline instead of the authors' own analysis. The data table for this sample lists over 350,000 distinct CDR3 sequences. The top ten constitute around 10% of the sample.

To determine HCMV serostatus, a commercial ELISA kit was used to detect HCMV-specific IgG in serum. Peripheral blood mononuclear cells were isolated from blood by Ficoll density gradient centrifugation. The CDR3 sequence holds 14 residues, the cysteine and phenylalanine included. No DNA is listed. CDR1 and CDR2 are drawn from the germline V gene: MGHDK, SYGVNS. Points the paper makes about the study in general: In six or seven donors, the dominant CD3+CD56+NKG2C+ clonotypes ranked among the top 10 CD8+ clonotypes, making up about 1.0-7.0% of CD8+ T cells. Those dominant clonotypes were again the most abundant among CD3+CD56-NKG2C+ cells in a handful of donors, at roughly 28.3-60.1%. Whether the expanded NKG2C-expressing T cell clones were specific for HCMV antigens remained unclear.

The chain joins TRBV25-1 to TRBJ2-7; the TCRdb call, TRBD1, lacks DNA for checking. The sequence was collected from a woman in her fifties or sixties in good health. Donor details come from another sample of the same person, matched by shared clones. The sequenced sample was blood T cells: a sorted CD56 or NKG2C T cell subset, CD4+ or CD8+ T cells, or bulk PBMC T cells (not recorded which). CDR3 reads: CASRTGTGVHEQYF.